This TCR beta chain was identified in a study of blood T cell repertoires in COVID-19. Libraries were prepared by immunoSEQ multiplex PCR; TCRdb keeps only in-frame clonotypes and omits some of them. The sample holds tens of thousands of clones, approximately 84% seen once. Comments on this clone: The same CDR3 also results from other DNA sequences found in this sample.

Germline-derived CDR1 and CDR2 are SGHRS and YFSETQ. V shed 2 bases and J 2 bases; nucleotides not matched to a gene: 0. The CDR3 spans 13 residues. Input material: peripheral blood. The origin of this receptor is a man in his sixties or seventies with active or convalescent COVID-19. The chain couples TRBV5-1 to TRBJ1-1; TRBD1 matches at 7 bases. The CDR3 nucleotides are TGCGCCAGCAGCTTAGGGGGCAACACTGAAGCTTTCTTT. This translates into CASSLGGNTEAFF.